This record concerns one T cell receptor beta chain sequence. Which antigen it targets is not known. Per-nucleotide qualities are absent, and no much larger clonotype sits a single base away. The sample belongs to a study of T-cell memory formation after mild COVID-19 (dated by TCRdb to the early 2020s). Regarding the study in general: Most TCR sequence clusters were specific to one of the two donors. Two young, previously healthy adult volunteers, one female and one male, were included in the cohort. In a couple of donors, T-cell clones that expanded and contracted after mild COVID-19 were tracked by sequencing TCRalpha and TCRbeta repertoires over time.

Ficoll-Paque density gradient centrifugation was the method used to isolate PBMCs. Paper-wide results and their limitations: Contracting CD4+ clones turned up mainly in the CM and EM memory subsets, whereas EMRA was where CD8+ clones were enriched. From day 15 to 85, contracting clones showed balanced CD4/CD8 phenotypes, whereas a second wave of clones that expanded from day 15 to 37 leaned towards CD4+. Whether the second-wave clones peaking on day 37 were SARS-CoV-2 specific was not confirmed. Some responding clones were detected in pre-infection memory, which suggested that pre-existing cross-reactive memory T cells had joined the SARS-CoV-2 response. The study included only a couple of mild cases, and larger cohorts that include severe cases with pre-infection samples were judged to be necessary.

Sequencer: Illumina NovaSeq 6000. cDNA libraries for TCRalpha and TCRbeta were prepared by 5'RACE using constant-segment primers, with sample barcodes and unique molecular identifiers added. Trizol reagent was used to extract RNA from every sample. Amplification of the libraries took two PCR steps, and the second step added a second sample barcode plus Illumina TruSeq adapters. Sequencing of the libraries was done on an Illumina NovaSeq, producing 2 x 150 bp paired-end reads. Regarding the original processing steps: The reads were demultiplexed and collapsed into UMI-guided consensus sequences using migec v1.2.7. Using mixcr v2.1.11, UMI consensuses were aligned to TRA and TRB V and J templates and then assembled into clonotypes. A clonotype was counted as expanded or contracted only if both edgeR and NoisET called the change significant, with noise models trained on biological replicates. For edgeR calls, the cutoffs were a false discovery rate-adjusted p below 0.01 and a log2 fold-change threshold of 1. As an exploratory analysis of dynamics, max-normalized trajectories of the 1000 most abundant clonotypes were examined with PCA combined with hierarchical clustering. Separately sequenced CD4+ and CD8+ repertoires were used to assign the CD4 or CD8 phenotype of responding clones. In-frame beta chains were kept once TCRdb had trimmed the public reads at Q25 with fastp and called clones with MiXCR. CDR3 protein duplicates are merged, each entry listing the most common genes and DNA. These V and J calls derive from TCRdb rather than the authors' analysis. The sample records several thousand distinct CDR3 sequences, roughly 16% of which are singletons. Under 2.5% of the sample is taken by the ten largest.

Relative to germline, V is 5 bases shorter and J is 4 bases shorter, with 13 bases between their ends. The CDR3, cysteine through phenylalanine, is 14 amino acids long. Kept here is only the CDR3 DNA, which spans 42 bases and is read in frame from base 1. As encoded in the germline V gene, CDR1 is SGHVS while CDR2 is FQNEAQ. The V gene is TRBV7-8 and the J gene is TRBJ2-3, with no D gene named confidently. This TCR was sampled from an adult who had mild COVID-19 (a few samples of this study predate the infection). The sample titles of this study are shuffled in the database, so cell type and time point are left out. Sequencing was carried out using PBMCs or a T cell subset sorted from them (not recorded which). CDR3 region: CASSLRAGSDTQYF. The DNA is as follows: TGTGCCAGCAGCCTTCGTGCCGGGTCAGATACGCAGTATTTT.